A selection of T cell receptor beta chains follows, all from one sample in a study of blood T cell repertoires in COVID-19. TCRdb keeps only in-frame clones here, not all; method: immunoSEQ multiplex PCR. The data hold fewer than 400,000 clones, with 85% to 90% observed a single time. The sample taken for sequencing was PBMCs or T cells enriched from blood (not recorded which). These receptors originate from a woman aged 25-40 years who had recovered from COVID-19. Each CDR3 is given with its conserved first and last residue. The D gene is left open where the match is weak. Part of the rows lack a size; the others show once, few, many or a class for expanded clones.

.,.,TRBV29-1,TRBJ1-2,TGCAGCGTTGAGGGTCAGGGTGAAGGCTACACCTTC,CSVEGQGEGYTF
TRBD2,.,TRBV30,TRBJ2-5,TGTGCCTGGAGTGAACTTAGCGGGCTGCTTATCCAAGAGACCCAGTACTTC,CAWSELSGLLIQETQYF
TRBD1,.,TRBV5-4,TRBJ1-4,TGTGCCAGCAGCCCGGGACAGGGGAGGGAAAAACTGTTTTTT,CASSPGQGREKLFF
.,.,TRBV5-6,TRBJ1-6,TGTGCCAGCAGCGCGGGAGGAGGGAATTCACCCCTCCACTTT,CASSAGGGNSPLHF
TRBD1,.,TRBV2,TRBJ1-4,TGTGCCAGCAGCCTATCGGGACAGGCTAATGAAAAACTGTTTTTT,CASSLSGQANEKLFF
.,.,TRBV7-3,TRBJ1-1,TGTGCCAGCAGCTTAAGCTTCGGGTATGAAGCTTTCTTT,CASSLSFGYEAFF
.,.,TRBV7-8,TRBJ2-7,TGTGCCAGCAGCCCAACATTGGGGGGTACGTCCTACGAGCAGTACTTC,CASSPTLGGTSYEQYF
TRBD1,.,TRBV6-5,TRBJ1-5,TGTGCCAGCAGCCGTTCGACAGGGGGCGGTCAGCCCCAGCATTTT,CASSRSTGGGQPQHF
.,.,TRBV19,TRBJ1-3,TGTGCCAGTAGTATAGGGACATCTGGAAACACCATATATTTT,CASSIGTSGNTIYF
TRBD2,once,TRBV5-1,TRBJ2-1,TGCGCCAGCAGCCCTGGACTAGCGGGAGTGGATGAGCAGTTCTTC,CASSPGLAGVDEQFF
TRBD1,.,TRBV4-2,TRBJ1-2,TGTGCCAGCAGCCCCGTCTTAGGGGGCTTGGATGGCTACACCTTC,CASSPVLGGLDGYTF
TRBD1,.,TRBV2,TRBJ1-1,TGTGCCAGCAGTGAAGCGTATCCTCGAATCCGGGACAGGGGAGGGGACACTGAAGCTTTCTTT,CASSEAYPRIRDRGGDTEAFF
.,.,TRBV19,TRBJ1-1,TGTGCCAGTAGTATAGCGGGGGGGCGTTACACTGAAGCTTTCTTT,CASSIAGGRYTEAFF
TRBD1,.,TRBV19,TRBJ1-5,TGTGCCAGTACCACCGGGGGAGACAGGGGCCCATTGGCCCAGCATTTT,CASTTGGDRGPLAQHF
.,.,TRBV7-9,TRBJ1-6,TGTGCCAGCAGCCCCGGGGGGTCACCCCTCCACTTT,CASSPGGSPLHF
TRBD1,once,TRBV5-1,TRBJ1-6,TGCGCCAGCGGGGAACAGGGGTATAATTCACCCCTCCACTTT,CASGEQGYNSPLHF
.,.,TRBV25-1,TRBJ1-1,TGTGCCAGCAGTGAAACTCGGGGTAAGGACACTGAAGCTTTCTTT,CASSETRGKDTEAFF
.,.,TRBV4-1,TRBJ1-1,TGCGCCAGCAGCCAAGATCGTTGGGGGCTACAACTCTCTTTGGCTGAAGCTTTCTTT,CASSQDRWGLQLSLAEAFF
.,.,TRBV10-3,TRBJ1-1,TGTGCCATCAGTTTCATGTGGGGGCAACTGAAGACTGAAGCTTTCTTT,CAISFMWGQLKTEAFF
.,.,TRBV13,TRBJ2-7,TGTGCCAGCAGCCCAGAGGGGGTTGGGTACGAGCAGTACTTC,CASSPEGVGYEQYF
.,few,TRBV30,TRBJ2-7,TGTGCCTGGAGTGTAACAGCCTTCGAGCAGTACTTC,CAWSVTAFEQYF
.,.,TRBV3-1/TRBV3-2,TRBJ1-3,TGTGCCAGCAGCCAACTATGGACGGGGAGCTCTGGAAACACCATATATTTT,CASSQLWTGSSGNTIYF
.,.,TRBV28,TRBJ2-7,TGTGCCACCGACTCGGATAGCTACGAGCAGTACTTC,CATDSDSYEQYF
TRBD1,.,TRBV27,TRBJ1-2,TGTGCCAGCAGTTCAAGGACAGGGGAGGATGGCTACACCTTC,CASSSRTGEDGYTF
.,.,TRBV6-2/TRBV6-3,TRBJ2-1,TGTGCCAGCAGTTACTCGTTTAGGGACATAGCTTCCTACAATGAGCAGTTCTTC,CASSYSFRDIASYNEQFF
.,.,TRBV4-2,TRBJ1-1,TGTGCCAGCAGCCAGTATCAATTGGGGGGAAACACTGAAGCTTTCTTT,CASSQYQLGGNTEAFF
.,.,TRBV5-1,TRBJ1-1,TGCGCCAGCAGCGCCGGGACACCGAACACTGAAGCTTTCTTT,CASSAGTPNTEAFF
TRBD2,.,TRBV15,TRBJ2-5,TGTGCCACCACACGCGGGAGAGGTATTTTAGAGACCCAGTACTTC,CATTRGRGILETQYF
TRBD1,.,TRBV6-5,TRBJ2-1,TGTGCCAGCAGTACACAGGGGAACGCTAATGAGCAGTTCTTC,CASSTQGNANEQFF
.,.,TRBV20-1,TRBJ2-3,TGCAGTGCTAGTTCGGGTTCGTTGGGCACAGATACGCAGTATTTT,CSASSGSLGTDTQYF